Described below is a single T cell receptor (beta chain) sequence and its context. Method: immunoSEQ multiplex PCR; TCRdb's copy keeps in-frame clones and lacks some. The sample comprises about 7,200 clones, about 22% of which are singletons, and 4.3% rests with the top ten. This entry belongs to a study of graft-versus-host responses after intestinal transplantation. Study context: Multivisceral, liver-intestinal, or isolated intestinal transplants were received by the recipients. Recipients were all induced with anti-thymocyte globulin, then given tacrolimus and steroids for 2 to 4 years. General study findings and limits: GvH clones appeared in recipient marrow, some first in ileum or blood.

Irradiated, violet-dye-labeled stimulator cells, roughly 200,000 in number, were plated with roughly 200,000 CFSE-labeled responder cells. The specimen comprised alloreactive CD4+ T cells from a mixed lymphocyte reaction culture, sampled before transplantation. The subset denotes: CFSE-low proliferating T cells sorted from roughly 6-day pre-transplant mixed lymphocyte reaction (GvH or HvG direction). This clonotype was sampled from a human patient who was an organ donor for intestinal transplantation.

CDR3 loop: CASSLYTSGNQPQHF. In DNA form, the CDR3 reads TGTGCCAGTAGCTTGTACACTTCTGGGAATCAGCCCCAGCATTTT. The rearrangement links TRBV19 to TRBJ1-5; D remains ambiguous. The CDR3 extends over 15 amino acids. The germline gives CDR1 LNHDA, CDR2 SQIVND (reference sequence). Trimming left V 6 bases short and J 4 bases short, with 16 bases between.